Each of the 26 T cell receptor beta chains below was sequenced from the same sample in a study of tissue T cells after allogeneic stem cell transplantation. Time point defined: mouse harvest day 14 after allogeneic transplant. Tail vein injection delivered 10^7 T-cell-depleted bone marrow cells and 10^6 splenic CD5+ T cells. Clones were sequenced by immunoSEQ multiplex PCR, and TCRdb holds only the in-frame ones, with some missing. The sample lists about 3,000 clones; around 50% were seen once. Source material: lymph node tissue. These receptors were taken from a female BALB/c mouse given C57BL/6 T cells with graft-versus-host disease after an allogeneic hematopoietic cell transplant.

Regarding this clone: Gene labels here are mouse ones. The CDR3 sequence is CASSDRQGYNYAEQFF. Partial CDR3 DNA: TGTGCCAGCAGTGATAGACAGGGGTATAACTATGCTGAGCAGTTC. This sequence joins TRBV13-3 and TRBJ2-1, with 8 bases fitting TRBD1. The read falls 1 residue short of the CDR3 end, and the missing part is taken from the germline J gene. The length of the CDR3 is 16 residues. V lost 1 base to trimming and J lost 0 bases; unmatched junction nucleotides: 3. Germline-derived CDR1 and CDR2 are NNHDY and SYVADS.

This clone is large in the sample. Genes here carry mouse names. The read halts 1 residue ahead of the CDR3 end, with the missing end drawn from the germline J gene. The V gene is TRBV15, the J gene TRBJ2-2; 10 nucleotides line up with TRBD2. Germline CDR1 and CDR2: SGHND and FRSKSL. The CDR3 consists of 15 residues. Unmatched junction bases numbered 7, after V lost 6 bases and J lost 6 bases. This CDR3 is CASSLGLGVPGQLYF. The sequenced part of the CDR3 DNA is TGTGCCAGCAGCCTCGGACTGGGGGTTCCCGGGCAGCTCTAC.

Sample share makes this clone medium-sized. Genes here carry mouse names. The read falls 1 residue short of the CDR3 end, and the missing part is taken from the germline J gene. The V gene is TRBV2, the J gene TRBJ1-1; the match to TRBD1 covers 9 bases. The CDR3 length is 15 residues. V was pared by 0 bases and J by 5 bases, with 4 bases of the junction left unmatched. Germline loops: CDR1 LGHNA, CDR2 YSYQKL. CDR3 DNA (partial): TGTGCCAGCAGCCAAGATGACAGGGGGAGGACAGAAGTCTTC. This translates into CASSQDDRGRTEVF. The full CDR3 sequence reads CASSQDDRGRTEVFF.

About this clone itself: The germline and genes are mouse ones. The CDR3 goes on 1 residue after the read ends, and that part is filled in from the germline J gene. The chain links TRBV13-2 to TRBJ2-4; D is ambiguous. The V and J ends lost 1 base and 7 bases respectively, with 7 bases between them. Germline lookup yields CDR1 NNHNN and CDR2 SYGAGS (reference sequence). This CDR3 has 12 amino acids. CDR3: CASGDRGDTLYF. The CDR3 bases that were read are TGTGCCAGCGGTGATCGGGGAGACACCTTGTAC.

This clone came up a few times. Gene names follow the mouse nomenclature. Read sequence stops 1 residue before the CDR3 end, and the germline J gene provides the missing end. V usage is TRBV15 and J usage is TRBJ2-7, with a tentative D call TRBD2 (6 bases). This CDR3 contains 14 residues. The V end was cut by 3 bases, the J end by 0 bases, with 9 bases between. CDR1 and CDR2 (germline): SGHND, FRSKSL. The sequenced part of the CDR3 DNA is TGTGCCAGCAGTTTTCTGGGGAGCTCCTATGAACAGTAC. Its protein is CASSFLGSSYEQY. The entire CDR3 reads CASSFLGSSYEQYF.

Of note for this clone: Mouse gene names apply. The read comes to an end 1 residue before the CDR3 does, leaving the germline J gene to fill in the end. The chain couples TRBV12-1 to TRBJ1-2, with D possibly being TRBD1 (5 bases). CDR1 and CDR2 (germline): SGHSN, HYEKVE. V lost 0 bases to trimming and J lost 5 bases, with 9 bases between them. The CDR3 loop spans 13 amino acids. The sequenced CDR3 bases are TGTGCCAGCTCTCTCGGGGGGTGGTCCGACTACACC. Encoded protein: CASSLGGWSDYT. The whole CDR3 reads CASSLGGWSDYTF.

As for this clone: Mouse germline and gene names are used. The read falls 1 residue short of the CDR3 end, and the missing part is taken from the germline J gene. The chain joins TRBV26 to TRBJ2-7, with D perhaps matching TRBD2 (6 bases). Trimming shortened V by 2 bases and J by 0 bases, and 11 bases separated the two germline ends. This CDR3 has 15 amino acids. The germline V gene encodes CDR1 KGHPV and CDR2 FQNQEV (reference sequence). CDR3 amino acids: CASSLSGLSSYEQYF. The covered CDR3 bases are TGTGCCAGCAGTCTGAGTGGACTGAGCTCCTATGAACAGTAC.

As regards this clone: Genes here carry mouse names. From the germline J gene comes the end of the CDR3, since the read stops 1 residue before it. The chain employs TRBV13-1 and TRBJ2-2; D remains unclear. Looked up from germline, CDR1 is NSHNY and CDR2 is SYGAGN. Trimming cost V 2 bases and J 6 bases, with 5 bases left between them. The CDR3 runs to 12 residues. CDR3 protein: CASSDRAGQLYF. CDR3 bases read: TGTGCCAGCAGTGACCGGGCCGGGCAGCTCTAC.

On this clone itself: All gene names here are mouse names. Read sequence stops 1 residue before the CDR3 end, and the germline J gene provides the missing end. This chain uses TRBV26 with TRBJ1-1, with 7 bases fitting TRBD1. The CDR3 covers 13 residues. The ends lost 6 bases at V and 2 bases at J; junction bases unmatched: 3. In germline, CDR1 is KGHPV, CDR2 FQNQEV (reference sequence). CDR3 DNA (partial): TGTGCCAGCAGACGGGACAGCAACACAGAAGTCTTC. Its protein product is CASRRDSNTEVF. The whole CDR3 sequence reads CASRRDSNTEVFF.

Concerning this clone: All gene names here are mouse names. The CDR3 end is not reached by the read, which stops 1 residue before it; the germline J gene fills it in. The J gene is TRBJ1-2, the V gene TRBV12-1; a weak D match, TRBD1 (5 bases). Germline V CDR1 and CDR2: SGHSN, HYEKVE. The CDR3 is made up of 13 amino acids. Trimming removed 2 bases at V and 2 bases at J, with 8 bases between. The part of the CDR3 DNA that was read is TGTGCCAGCTCTCCCTCAGGGAACTCCGACTACACC. This encodes CASSPSGNSDYT. The entire CDR3 is CASSPSGNSDYTF.

As to this clone: Each gene name is a mouse one. The CDR3 goes on 1 residue after the read ends, and that part is filled in from the germline J gene. The J gene is TRBJ1-6, the V gene TRBV24; 9 bases map to TRBD1. TRBJ1-6 carries the ORF label, with uncertain function. Trimming cost V 7 bases and J 0 bases; bases outside gene matches: 7. From germline, CDR1 is KGHTA and CDR2 FRNEEI. The CDR3 is 17 residues long. The sequenced part of the CDR3 DNA is TGTGCCAGCACCCGGACAGGGGTAAATTCCTATAATTCGCCCCTCTAC. This translates into CASTRTGVNSYNSPLY. In full, the CDR3 reads CASTRTGVNSYNSPLYF.

A note on this clone: Mouse names are used for the genes. The CDR3 end is not reached by the read, which stops 1 residue before it; the germline J gene fills it in. The chain links TRBV26 to TRBJ2-1; 12 bases are shared with TRBD2. Germline V lookup: CDR1 KGHPV, CDR2 FQNQEV (reference sequence). The trim removed 6 bases at V and 5 bases at J, leaving 2 bases unmatched. The CDR3 has 14 amino acids. CDR3 amino acids: CASSRDWGDAEQFF. The CDR3 bases that were read are TGTGCCAGCAGCCGGGACTGGGGGGATGCTGAGCAGTTC. The full variable domain, completed using reference TRBV26 and TRBJ2-1, is NSKVIQTPRYLVKGQGQKAKMRCIPEKGHPVVFWYQQNKNNEFKFLINFQNQEVLQQIDMTEKRFSAECPSNSPCSLEIQSSEAGDSALYLCASSRDWGDAEQFFGPGTRLTVL.

In this sample, this clone is medium-sized. Any gene name here is a mouse gene name. The missing CDR3 end, 1 residue past where the read stops, is filled in from the germline J gene. The gene calls are TRBV29 and TRBJ1-3; 8 bases line up with TRBD1. From germline, CDR1 is MSHET and CDR2 SYDVDS. V shed 5 bases and J 4 bases; nucleotides not matched to a gene: 1. The CDR3 runs to 13 residues. The CDR3: CASSRDRGNTLYF. The covered CDR3 bases are TGTGCTAGCAGTAGGGACAGGGGAAATACGCTCTAT.

Turning to this clone: Gene names are the mouse ones. CDR3 sequence: CASSLDTGGADTQYF. The sequenced part of the CDR3 DNA is TGTGCCAGCAGCTTAGATACTGGGGGGGCCGACACCCAGTAC. The genes are TRBV3 and TRBJ2-5; TRBD2 agrees at 11 bases. The CDR3 is cut off 1 residue early in the read; its end comes from the germline J gene. The CDR3 is 15 residues long. The germline gives CDR1 SNHLY, CDR2 FYNGKV (reference sequence). Trimming took 1 base from V and 6 from J; bases not matched to a gene: 3.

Points on this clone: Gene names follow the mouse nomenclature. The missing CDR3 end, 1 residue past where the read stops, is filled in from the germline J gene. The rearrangement joins TRBV2 to TRBJ2-3, with a tentative D call TRBD1 (7 bases). V lost 0 bases and J 1 base, leaving 8 bases between the germline ends. Germline V gene lookup returns CDR1 LGHNA and CDR2 YSYQKL. This CDR3 comprises 15 residues. CDR3 bases read: TGTGCCAGCAGCCAAGAAGGGGGCGGTGCAGAAACGCTGTAT. This translates into CASSQEGGGAETLY. From start to end, the CDR3 is CASSQEGGGAETLYF.

This clone was counted once. The gene names given are mouse names. The CDR3 extends 1 residue past the end of the read, so its final part is completed from the germline J gene. The rearrangement links TRBV23 to TRBJ1-3; TRBD1 was called by the table and not checked on the DNA. This CDR3 spans 13 amino acids. Germline values: CDR1 KGHTA, CDR2 FQNQQP. The sequenced part of the CDR3 DNA is TGCTCCAGCAGTCAACATTCTGGAAATACGCTCTAT. This gives the protein CSSSQHSGNTLY. Given in full, the CDR3 is CSSSQHSGNTLYF.

This clone was recorded a few times. Gene labels here are mouse ones. The sequence runs out 1 residue before the end of the CDR3; the remainder is reconstructed from the germline J gene. The gene calls are TRBV3 and TRBJ2-7, with 11 bases lining up with TRBD2. CDR1 and CDR2 (germline): SNHLY, FYNGKV (reference sequence). The CDR3 has 14 amino acids. J lost 4 bases, V lost 4 bases, and 3 bases had no gene match. CDR3 sequence reads: CASSSGLGAYEQYF. CDR3 DNA (partial): TGTGCCAGCAGCTCGGGACTGGGGGCGTATGAACAGTAC.

Comment on this clone: The germline and genes are mouse ones. CDR3 protein: CASSLRDWGAETLYF. The CDR3 bases that were read are TGTGCCAGCTCTCTCCGGGACTGGGGGGCAGAAACGCTGTAT. J is TRBJ2-3 and V is TRBV12-1; 11 bases line up with TRBD2. The read gets to within 1 residue of the CDR3 end, and the germline J gene fills in the rest. The J segment lost 3 bases and the V segment lost 0 bases, leaving 1 base of the junction unmatched. The CDR3 contains 15 residues. Germline CDR1 reads SGHSN; CDR2 reads HYEKVE.

On this clone: The gene names here belong to mouse. Read sequence stops 1 residue before the CDR3 end, and the germline J gene provides the missing end. The gene calls are TRBV3 and TRBJ2-7; 10 bases are a match to TRBD2. The germline V gene has CDR1 SNHLY and CDR2 FYNGKV (reference sequence). This CDR3 contains 16 residues. The ends lost 2 bases at V and 6 bases at J; junction bases unmatched: 10. The part of the CDR3 DNA that was read is TGTGCCAGCAGCTTAAGGCCTGGGGGGGCGCATGTTGAACAGTAC. Protein: CASSLRPGGAHVEQY. The CDR3, in full, reads CASSLRPGGAHVEQYF.

This clone has more than one count but fewer than ten. Gene names denote mouse genes. The read is 1 residue too short to cover the CDR3 end, so that end is filled in from the germline J gene. The gene calls are TRBV26 and TRBJ2-7; D unresolved. The germline V and J ends were trimmed by 6 bases and 0 bases, with 9 bases remaining between them. The CDR3 has 13 residues. The V gene's germline CDR1 is KGHPV and CDR2 FQNQEV (reference sequence). CDR3 bases read: TGTGCCAGCAGGGACCGTCCCTCCTATGAACAGTAC. Protein product: CASRDRPSYEQY. The complete CDR3 sequence is CASRDRPSYEQYF. Variable domain in full (rest from reference TRBV26 and TRBJ2-7): NSKVIQTPRYLVKGQGQKAKMRCIPEKGHPVVFWYQQNKNNEFKFLINFQNQEVLQQIDMTEKRFSAECPSNSPCSLEIQSSEAGDSALYLCASRDRPSYEQYFGPGTRLTVL.

Remarks on this clone: Gene names and germline match the mouse. Read sequence stops 1 residue before the CDR3 end, and the germline J gene provides the missing end. The chain combines TRBV16 with TRBJ1-3, with D hard to call. Germline loops: CDR1 SGHSA, CDR2 FRNQAP. The CDR3 sequence is 15 residues long. V was trimmed by 1 base and J by 0 bases, leaving 7 bases between them. The CDR3 loop is CASSLGRVSGNTLYF. Incomplete CDR3 DNA: TGTGCAAGCAGCTTAGGGAGGGTTTCTGGAAATACGCTCTAT.

With respect to this clone: These gene names are mouse names. The read falls 1 residue short of the CDR3 end, and the missing part is taken from the germline J gene. The chain has TRBV16 and TRBJ2-7, with 11 nucleotides matching TRBD2. The germline CDR1 and CDR2 sequences are SGHSA and FRNQAP. Losses at the gene ends were 5 bases for V and 4 bases for J; bases not matched to a gene: 7. The CDR3 is 15 residues long. The CDR3 here is CASSLGLGGAYEQYF. The sequenced part of the CDR3 DNA is TGTGCAAGCAGCCTCGGACTGGGGGGCGCGTATGAACAGTAC.

On this clone: Each gene name is a mouse one. Sequencing ends 1 residue short of the CDR3 end; the germline J gene provides the rest. The V and J genes are TRBV26 and TRBJ2-3, with 9 bases aligning to TRBD1. Germline CDR1 KGHPV, CDR2 FQNQEV (reference sequence). This CDR3 has 14 amino acids. V lost 2 bases to trimming and J lost 6 bases; unmatched junction nucleotides: 3. The CDR3 sequence is CASSLGQGRETLYF. CDR3 DNA (partial): TGTGCCAGCAGTCTGGGACAGGGGAGGGAAACGCTGTAT.

By share, this clone ranks as medium-sized. Gene names and germline refer to mouse. The read ends 1 residue shy of where the CDR3 ends; the end is completed using the germline J gene. The chain couples TRBV16 to TRBJ2-7; 11 nucleotides match TRBD1. CDR1 is SGHSA and CDR2 is FRNQAP in the germline V gene. Trimming at V came to 1 base and at J to 5 bases, leaving 4 bases not matched to a gene. The CDR3 sequence is 15 residues long. Incomplete CDR3 DNA: TGTGCAAGCAGCTTAGTTGGGGACAGGGGGGATGAACAGTAC. Translating it yields CASSLVGDRGDEQY. The full CDR3 sequence reads CASSLVGDRGDEQYF.

Relative to its sample, this clone is large. All gene names here are mouse names. The CDR3 protein is CAWGGTSYEQYF. The sequenced part of the CDR3 DNA is TGTGCCTGGGGGGGGACCTCATATGAACAGTAC. The chain employs TRBV31 and TRBJ2-7; possible D gene TRBD2, 6 bases. The read ends 1 residue shy of where the CDR3 ends; the end is completed using the germline J gene. The germline CDR1 and CDR2 sequences are GKSSPN and SITVG. V lost 5 bases, J lost 4 bases, and 12 bases lay in between. The CDR3 contains 12 residues.

This clone was counted between two and nine times. Mouse gene names apply. Read data end 1 residue before the CDR3 end; the end is taken from the germline J gene. J is TRBJ1-4 and V is TRBV3; no reliable D call. V was clipped by 2 bases and J by 0 bases, with 4 bases between them. The germline V gene has CDR1 SNHLY and CDR2 FYNGKV (reference sequence). CDR3 length equals 14 residues. The CDR3 loop is CASSLIISNERLFF. The sequenced CDR3 bases are TGTGCCAGCAGCTTAATAATTTCCAACGAAAGATTATTT. Supplemented by reference TRBV3 and TRBJ1-4, the full variable domain reads GPKVLQIPSHQIIDMGQMVTLNCDPVSNHLYFYWYKQILGQQMEFLVNFYNGKVMEKSKLFKDQFSVERPDGSYFTLKIQPTALEDSAVYFCASSLIISNERLFFGHGTKLSVL.